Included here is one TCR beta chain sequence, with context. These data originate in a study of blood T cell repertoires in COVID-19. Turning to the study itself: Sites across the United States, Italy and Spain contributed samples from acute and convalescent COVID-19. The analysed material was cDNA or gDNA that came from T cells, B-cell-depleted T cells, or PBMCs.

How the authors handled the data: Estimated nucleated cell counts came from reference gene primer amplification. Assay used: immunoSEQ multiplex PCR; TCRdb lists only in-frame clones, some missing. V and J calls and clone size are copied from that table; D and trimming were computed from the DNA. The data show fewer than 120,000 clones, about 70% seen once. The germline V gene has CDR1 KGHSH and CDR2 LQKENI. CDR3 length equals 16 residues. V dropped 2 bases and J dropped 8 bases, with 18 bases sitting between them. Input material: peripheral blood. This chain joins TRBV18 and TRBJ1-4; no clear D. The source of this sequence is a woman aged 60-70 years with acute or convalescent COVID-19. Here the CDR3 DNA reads TGTGCCAGCTCACCAGCGATTGGCGGCCGGGGAGAAAAACTGTTTTTT. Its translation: CASSPAIGGRGEKLFF. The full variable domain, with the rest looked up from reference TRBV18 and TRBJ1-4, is NAGVMQNPRHLVRRRGQEARLRCSPMKGHSHVYWYRQLPEEGLKFMVYLQKENIIDESGMPKERFSAEFPKEGPSILRIQQVVRGDSAAYFCASSPAIGGRGEKLFFGSGTQLSVL.